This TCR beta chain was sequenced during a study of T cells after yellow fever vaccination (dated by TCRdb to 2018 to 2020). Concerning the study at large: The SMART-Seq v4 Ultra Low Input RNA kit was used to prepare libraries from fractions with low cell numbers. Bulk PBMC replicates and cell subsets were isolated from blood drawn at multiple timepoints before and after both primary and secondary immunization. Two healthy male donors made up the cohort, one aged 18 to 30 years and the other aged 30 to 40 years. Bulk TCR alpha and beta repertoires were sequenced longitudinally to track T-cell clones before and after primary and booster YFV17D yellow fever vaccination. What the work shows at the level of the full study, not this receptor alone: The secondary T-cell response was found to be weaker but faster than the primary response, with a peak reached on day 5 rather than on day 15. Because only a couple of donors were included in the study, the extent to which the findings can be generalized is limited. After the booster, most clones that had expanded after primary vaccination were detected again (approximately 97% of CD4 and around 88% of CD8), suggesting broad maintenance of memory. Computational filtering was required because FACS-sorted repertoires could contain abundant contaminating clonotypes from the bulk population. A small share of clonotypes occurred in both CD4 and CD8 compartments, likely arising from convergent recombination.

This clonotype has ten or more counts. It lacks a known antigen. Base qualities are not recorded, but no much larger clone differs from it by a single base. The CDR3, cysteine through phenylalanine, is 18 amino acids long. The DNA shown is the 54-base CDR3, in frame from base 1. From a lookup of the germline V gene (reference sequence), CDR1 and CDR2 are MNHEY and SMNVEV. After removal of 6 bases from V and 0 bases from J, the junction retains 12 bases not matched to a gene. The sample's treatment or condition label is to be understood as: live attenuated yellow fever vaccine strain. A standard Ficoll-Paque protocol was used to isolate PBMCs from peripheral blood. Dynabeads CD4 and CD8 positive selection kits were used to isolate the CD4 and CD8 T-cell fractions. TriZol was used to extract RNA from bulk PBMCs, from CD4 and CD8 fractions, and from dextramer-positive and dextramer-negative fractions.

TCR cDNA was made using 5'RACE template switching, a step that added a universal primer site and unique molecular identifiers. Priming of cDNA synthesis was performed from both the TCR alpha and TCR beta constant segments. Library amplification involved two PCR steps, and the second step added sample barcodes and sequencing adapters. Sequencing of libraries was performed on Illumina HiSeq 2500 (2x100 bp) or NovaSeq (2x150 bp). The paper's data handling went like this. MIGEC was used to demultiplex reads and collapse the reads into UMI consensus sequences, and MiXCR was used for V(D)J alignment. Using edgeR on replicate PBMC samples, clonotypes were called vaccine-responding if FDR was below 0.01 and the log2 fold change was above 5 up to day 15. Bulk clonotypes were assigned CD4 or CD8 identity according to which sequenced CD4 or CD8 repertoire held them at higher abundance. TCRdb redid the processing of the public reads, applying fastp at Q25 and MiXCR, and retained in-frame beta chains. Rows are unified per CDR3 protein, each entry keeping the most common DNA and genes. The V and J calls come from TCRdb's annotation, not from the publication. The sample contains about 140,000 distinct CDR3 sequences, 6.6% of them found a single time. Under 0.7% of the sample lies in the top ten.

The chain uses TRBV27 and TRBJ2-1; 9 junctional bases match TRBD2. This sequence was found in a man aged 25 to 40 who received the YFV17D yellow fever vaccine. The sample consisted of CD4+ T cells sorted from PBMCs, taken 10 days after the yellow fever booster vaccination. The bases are TGTGCCAGCAGACGGACTAGCGTTACTTCTAGCTCCTACAATGAGCAGTTCTTC. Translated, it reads CASRRTSVTSSSYNEQFF.